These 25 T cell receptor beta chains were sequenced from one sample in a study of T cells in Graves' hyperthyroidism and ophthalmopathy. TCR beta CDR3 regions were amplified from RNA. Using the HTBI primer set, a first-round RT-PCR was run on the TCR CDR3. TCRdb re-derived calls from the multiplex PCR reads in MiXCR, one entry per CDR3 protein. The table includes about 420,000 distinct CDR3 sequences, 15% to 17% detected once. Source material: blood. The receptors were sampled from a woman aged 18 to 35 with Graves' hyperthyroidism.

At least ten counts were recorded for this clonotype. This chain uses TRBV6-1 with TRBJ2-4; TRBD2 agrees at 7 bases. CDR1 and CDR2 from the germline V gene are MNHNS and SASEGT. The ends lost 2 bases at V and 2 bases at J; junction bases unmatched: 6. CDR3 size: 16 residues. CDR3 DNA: TGTGCCAGCAGTGAATGGTCTAGCGGAACCAAAAACATTCAGTACTTC. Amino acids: CASSEWSSGTKNIQYF.

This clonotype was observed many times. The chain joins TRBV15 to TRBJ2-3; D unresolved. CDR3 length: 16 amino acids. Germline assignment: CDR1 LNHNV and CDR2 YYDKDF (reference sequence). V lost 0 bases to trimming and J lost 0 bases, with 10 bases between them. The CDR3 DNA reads TGTGCCACCAGCAGAGATAGGGCAGCTAGCACAGATACGCAGTATTTT. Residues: CATSRDRAASTDTQYF.

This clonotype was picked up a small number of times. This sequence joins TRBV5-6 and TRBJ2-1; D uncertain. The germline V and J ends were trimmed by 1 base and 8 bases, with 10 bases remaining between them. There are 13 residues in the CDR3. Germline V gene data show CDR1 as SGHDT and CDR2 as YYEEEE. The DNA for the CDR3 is TGTGCCAGCAGCTTGTTAATTACCGATGAGCAGTTCTTC. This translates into CASSLLITDEQFF.

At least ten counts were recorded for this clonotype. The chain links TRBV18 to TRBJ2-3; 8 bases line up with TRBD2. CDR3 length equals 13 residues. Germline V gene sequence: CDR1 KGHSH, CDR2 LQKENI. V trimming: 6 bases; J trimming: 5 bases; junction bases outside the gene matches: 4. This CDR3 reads CASSPGGEDTQYF. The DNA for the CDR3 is TGTGCCAGCTCCCCGGGAGGGGAAGATACGCAGTATTTT.

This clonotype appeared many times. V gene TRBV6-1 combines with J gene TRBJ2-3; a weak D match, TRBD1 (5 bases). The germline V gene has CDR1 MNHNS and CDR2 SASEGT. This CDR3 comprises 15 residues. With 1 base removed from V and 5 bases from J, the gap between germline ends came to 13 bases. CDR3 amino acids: CASSEEKGQRDTQYF. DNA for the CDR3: TGTGCCAGCAGTGAAGAAAAGGGGCAAAGAGATACGCAGTATTTT.

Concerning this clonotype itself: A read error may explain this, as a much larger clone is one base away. For the CDR3, the DNA is TGTGGCAGCAGTATCCCCGGGGACAGGGGGCTCTATGGCTACACCTTC. Amino acids: CGSSIPGDRGLYGYTF. The chain employs TRBV6-1 and TRBJ1-2, with 12 nucleotides matching TRBD1. Germline CDR1 is MNHNS and CDR2 is SASEGT. The CDR3 has 16 amino acids.

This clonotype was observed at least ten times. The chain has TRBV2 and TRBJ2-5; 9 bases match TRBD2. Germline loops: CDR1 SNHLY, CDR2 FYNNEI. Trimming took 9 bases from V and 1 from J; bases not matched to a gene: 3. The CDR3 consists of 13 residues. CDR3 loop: CASQREVQETQYF. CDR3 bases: TGTGCCAGTCAGCGGGAGGTCCAAGAGACCCAGTACTTC.

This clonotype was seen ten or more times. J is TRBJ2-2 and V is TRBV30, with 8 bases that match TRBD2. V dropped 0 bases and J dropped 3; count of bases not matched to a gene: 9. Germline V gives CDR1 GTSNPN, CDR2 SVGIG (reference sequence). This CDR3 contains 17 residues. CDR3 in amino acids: CAWSVRGTRLHTGELFF. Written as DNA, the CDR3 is TGTGCCTGGAGTGTACGGGGGACTAGGCTCCACACCGGGGAGCTGTTTTTT.

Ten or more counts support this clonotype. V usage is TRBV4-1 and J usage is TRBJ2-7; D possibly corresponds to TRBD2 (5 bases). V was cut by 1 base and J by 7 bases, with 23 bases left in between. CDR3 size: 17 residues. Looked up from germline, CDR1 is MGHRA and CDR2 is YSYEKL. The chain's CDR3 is CASSQGPGRADPLEQYF. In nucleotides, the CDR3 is TGCGCCAGCAGCCAAGGGCCCGGGCGAGCGGACCCGCTTGAGCAGTACTTC.

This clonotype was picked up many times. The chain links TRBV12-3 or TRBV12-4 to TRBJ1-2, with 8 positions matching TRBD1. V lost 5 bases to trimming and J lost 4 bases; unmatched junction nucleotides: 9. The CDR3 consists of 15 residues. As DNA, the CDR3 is TGTGCCAGCAGTAGGCGACAGGGGTTATCCTATGGCTACACCTTC. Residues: CASSRRQGLSYGYTF.

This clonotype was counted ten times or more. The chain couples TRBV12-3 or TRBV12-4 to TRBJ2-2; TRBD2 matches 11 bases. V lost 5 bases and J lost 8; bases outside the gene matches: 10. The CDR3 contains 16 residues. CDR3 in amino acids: CASSPRASGRSGELFF. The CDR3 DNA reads TGTGCCAGCAGTCCCCGGGCTAGCGGGAGGTCGGGGGAGCTGTTTTTT.

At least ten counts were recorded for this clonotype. For the CDR3, the DNA is TGTGCCAGCCGCAGGGGGATGGAAGAGACCCAGTACTTC. This translates into CASRRGMEETQYF. V and J are TRBV6-1 and TRBJ2-5, with 7 bases that match TRBD1. This CDR3 region has 13 residues. Germline CDR1 reads MNHNS; CDR2 reads SASEGT. The V and J ends lost 8 bases and 3 bases, in that order; junction bases with no gene match: 6.

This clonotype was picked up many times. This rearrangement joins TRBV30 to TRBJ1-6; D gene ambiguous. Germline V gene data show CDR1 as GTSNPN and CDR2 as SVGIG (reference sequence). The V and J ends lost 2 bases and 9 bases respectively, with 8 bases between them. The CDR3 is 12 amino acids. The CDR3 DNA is TGTGCCTGGAGTTTGACCGGTTCACCCCTCCACTTT. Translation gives CAWSLTGSPLHF.

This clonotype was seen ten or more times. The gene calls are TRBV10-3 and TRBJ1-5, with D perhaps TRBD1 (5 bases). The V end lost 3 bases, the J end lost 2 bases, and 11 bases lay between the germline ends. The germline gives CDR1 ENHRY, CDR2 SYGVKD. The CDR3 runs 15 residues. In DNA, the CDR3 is TGTGCCATCAGTGACAGGGATAGGGGCAATCAGCCCCAGCATTTT. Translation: CAISDRDRGNQPQHF.

The CDR3 nucleotides are TGCAGTGCTGCGACTAGCGGGAGTGCAGATACGCAGTATTTT. This translates into CSAATSGSADTQYF. The rearrangement uses TRBV20-1 and TRBJ2-3; 12 nucleotides agree with TRBD2. With V trimmed by 5 bases and J by 4 bases, 4 bases remained unmatched. CDR3 length equals 14 residues. Germline CDR1 and CDR2: DFQATT and SNEGSKA (reference sequence).

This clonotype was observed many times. The CDR3 loop is CASSYADGSYEQYF. The CDR3 DNA sequence: TGTGCCAGCAGTTATGCCGACGGATCCTACGAGCAGTACTTC. The chain couples TRBV6-1 to TRBJ2-7; D gene unclear. CDR1 MNHNS and CDR2 SASEGT come from the germline V gene. The length of the CDR3 is 14 residues. The V and J ends lost 5 bases and 1 base respectively, with 12 bases between them.

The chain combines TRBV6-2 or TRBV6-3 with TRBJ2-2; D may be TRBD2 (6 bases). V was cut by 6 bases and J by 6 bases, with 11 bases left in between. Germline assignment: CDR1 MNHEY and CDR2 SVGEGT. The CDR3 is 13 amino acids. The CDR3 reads CASRAEGAGELFF. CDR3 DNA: TGTGCCAGCAGGGCGGAGGGAGCCGGGGAGCTGTTTTTT.

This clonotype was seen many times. CDR3 residues: CASSFQAGDGDTQYF. As DNA, the CDR3 is TGTGCCAGCAGTTTTCAAGCGGGAGATGGAGATACGCAGTATTTT. The chain recombines TRBV12-3 or TRBV12-4 with TRBJ2-3, with 8 bases identical to TRBD2. Germline trimming cut 3 bases from V and 5 bases from J; bases unmatched to any gene: 7. The CDR3 contains 15 residues.

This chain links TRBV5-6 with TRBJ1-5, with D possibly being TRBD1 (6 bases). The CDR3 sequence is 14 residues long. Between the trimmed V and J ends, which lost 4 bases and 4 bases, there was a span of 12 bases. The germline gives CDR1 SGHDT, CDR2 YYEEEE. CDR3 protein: CASSPGQNNQPQHF. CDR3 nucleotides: TGTGCCAGCAGCCCAGGACAGAATAATCAGCCCCAGCATTTT.

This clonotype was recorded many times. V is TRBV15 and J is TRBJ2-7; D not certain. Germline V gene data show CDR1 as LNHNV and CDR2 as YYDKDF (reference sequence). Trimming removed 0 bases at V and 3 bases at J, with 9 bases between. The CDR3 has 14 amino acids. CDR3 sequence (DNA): TGTGCCACCAGCAGAGACGGCGGCGTCTACGAGCAGTACTTC. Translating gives CATSRDGGVYEQYF.

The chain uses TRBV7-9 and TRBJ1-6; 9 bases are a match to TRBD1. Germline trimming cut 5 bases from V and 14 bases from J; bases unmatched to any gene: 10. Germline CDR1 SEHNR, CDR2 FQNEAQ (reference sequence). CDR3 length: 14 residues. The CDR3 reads CASSRTGEVSALHF. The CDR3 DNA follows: TGTGCCAGCAGCAGGACAGGGGAAGTATCAGCCCTCCACTTT.

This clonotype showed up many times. CDR3 nucleotide sequence: TGTGCCACCAGCAGAGATTTACGGAATCAGCCCCAGCATTTT. The encoded protein is CATSRDLRNQPQHF. V is TRBV15 and J is TRBJ1-5; D unclear. Germline V gene data show CDR1 as LNHNV and CDR2 as YYDKDF (reference sequence). The V gene lost 0 bases and the J gene lost 4 bases, with 7 bases spanning the gap. The CDR3 is 14 amino acids.

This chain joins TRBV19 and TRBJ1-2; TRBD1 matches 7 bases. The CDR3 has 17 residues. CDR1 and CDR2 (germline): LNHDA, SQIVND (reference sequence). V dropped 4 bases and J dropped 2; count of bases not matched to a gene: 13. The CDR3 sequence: CASSKTGDTQSNYGYTF. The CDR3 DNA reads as TGTGCCAGTAGTAAAACAGGGGACACCCAGTCAAACTATGGCTACACCTTC.

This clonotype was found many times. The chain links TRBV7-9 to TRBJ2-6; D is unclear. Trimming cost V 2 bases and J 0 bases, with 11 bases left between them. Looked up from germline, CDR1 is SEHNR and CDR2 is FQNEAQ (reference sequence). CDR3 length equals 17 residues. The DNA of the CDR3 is TGTGCCAGCAGCTTATTTGGGTGGGCCTCTGGGGCCAACGTCCTGACTTTC. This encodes CASSLFGWASGANVLTF. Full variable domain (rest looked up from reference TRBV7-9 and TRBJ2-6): DTGVSQNPRHKITKRGQNVTFRCDPISEHNRLYWYRQTLGQGPEFLTYFQNEAQLEKSRLLSDRFSAERPKGSFSTLEIQRTEQGDSAMYLCASSLFGWASGANVLTFGAGSRLTVL.

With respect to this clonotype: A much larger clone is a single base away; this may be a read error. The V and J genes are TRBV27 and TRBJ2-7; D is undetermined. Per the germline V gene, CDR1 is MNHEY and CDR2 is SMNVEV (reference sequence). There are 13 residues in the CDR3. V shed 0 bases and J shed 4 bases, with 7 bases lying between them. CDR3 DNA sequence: TGTGCCAGCAGTTTATCGCAGAAGTACGAGCAGTACTTC. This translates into CASSLSQKYEQYF.